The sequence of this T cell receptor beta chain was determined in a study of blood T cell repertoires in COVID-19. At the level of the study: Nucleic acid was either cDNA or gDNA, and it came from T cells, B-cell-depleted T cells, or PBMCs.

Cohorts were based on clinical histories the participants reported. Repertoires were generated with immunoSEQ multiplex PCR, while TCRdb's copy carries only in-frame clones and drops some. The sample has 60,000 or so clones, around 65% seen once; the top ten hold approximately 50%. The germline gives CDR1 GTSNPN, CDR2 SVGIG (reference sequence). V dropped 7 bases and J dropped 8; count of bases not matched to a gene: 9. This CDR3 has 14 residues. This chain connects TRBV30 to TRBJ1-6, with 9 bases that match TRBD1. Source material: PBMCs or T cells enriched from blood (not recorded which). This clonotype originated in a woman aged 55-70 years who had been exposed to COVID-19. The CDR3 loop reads CASGTGRNDSPLHF. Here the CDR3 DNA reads TGTGCCTCTGGGACAGGGAGAAATGATTCACCCCTCCACTTT.